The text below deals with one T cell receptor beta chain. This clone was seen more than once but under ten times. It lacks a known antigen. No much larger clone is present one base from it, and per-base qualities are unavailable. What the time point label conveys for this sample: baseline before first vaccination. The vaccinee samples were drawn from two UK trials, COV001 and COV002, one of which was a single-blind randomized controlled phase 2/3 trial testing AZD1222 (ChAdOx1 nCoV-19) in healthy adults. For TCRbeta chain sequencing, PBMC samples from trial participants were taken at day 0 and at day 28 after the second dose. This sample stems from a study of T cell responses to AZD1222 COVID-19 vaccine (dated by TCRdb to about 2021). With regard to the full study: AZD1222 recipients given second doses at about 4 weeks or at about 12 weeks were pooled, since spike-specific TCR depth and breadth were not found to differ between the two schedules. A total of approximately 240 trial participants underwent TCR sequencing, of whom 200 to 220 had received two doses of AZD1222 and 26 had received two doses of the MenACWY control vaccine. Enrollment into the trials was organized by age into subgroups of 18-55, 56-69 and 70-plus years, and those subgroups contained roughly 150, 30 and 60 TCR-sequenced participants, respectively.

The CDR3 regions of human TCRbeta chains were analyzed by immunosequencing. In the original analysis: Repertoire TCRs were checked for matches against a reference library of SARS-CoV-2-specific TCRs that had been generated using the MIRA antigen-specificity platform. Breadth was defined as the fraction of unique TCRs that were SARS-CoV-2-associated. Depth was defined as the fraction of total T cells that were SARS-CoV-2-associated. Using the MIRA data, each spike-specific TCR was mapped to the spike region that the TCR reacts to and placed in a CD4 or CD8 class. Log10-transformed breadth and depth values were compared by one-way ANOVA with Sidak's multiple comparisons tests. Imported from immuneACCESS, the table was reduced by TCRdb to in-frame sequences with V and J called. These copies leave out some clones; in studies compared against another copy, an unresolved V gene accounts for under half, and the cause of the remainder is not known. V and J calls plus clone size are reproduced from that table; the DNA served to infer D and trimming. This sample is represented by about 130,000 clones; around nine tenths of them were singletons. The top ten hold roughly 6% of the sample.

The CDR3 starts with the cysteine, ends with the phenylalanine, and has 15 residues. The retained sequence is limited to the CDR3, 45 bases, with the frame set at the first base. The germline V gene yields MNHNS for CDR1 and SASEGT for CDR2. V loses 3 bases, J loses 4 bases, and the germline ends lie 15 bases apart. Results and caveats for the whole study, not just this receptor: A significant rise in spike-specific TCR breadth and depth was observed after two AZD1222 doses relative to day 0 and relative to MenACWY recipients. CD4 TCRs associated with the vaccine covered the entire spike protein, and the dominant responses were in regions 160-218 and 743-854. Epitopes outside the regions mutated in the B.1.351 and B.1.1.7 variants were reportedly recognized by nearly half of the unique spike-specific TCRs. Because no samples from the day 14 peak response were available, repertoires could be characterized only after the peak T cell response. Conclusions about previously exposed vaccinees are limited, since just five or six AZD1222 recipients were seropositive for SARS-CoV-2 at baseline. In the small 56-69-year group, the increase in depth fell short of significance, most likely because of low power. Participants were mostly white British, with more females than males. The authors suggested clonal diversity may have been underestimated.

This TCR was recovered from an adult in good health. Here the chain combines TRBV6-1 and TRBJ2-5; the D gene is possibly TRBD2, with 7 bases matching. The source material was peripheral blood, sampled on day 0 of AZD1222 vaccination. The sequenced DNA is TGTGCCAGCAGTGATGGTGGGGGGGCCGTAGAGACCCAGTACTTC. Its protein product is CASSDGGGAVETQYF.